The 16 T cell receptor beta chains listed next were all sequenced from one sample in a study of blood T cell repertoires in COVID-19 (TCRdb year 2020). Libraries were made using the immunoSEQ multiplex PCR assay. The table comes from immuneACCESS by way of TCRdb, which keeps in-frame sequences with V and J called. Part of the clones is missing from these tables; in studies checked, under half for an unresolved V gene and the rest for unknown reasons. The sample table contains about 110,000 clones; only one count was recorded for just over 70% of them. The top ten clonotypes cover less than 2% of the sample. Sequenced material: peripheral blood. These receptors originate from a woman between 40 and 55 years old with acute or convalescent COVID-19.

This clone was detected many times. This chain joins TRBV30 and TRBJ1-5; D uncertain. Germline V gene sequence: CDR1 GTSNPN, CDR2 SVGIG (reference sequence). V was cut by 2 bases and J by 3 bases, with 11 bases left in between. There are 14 residues in the CDR3. The chain's CDR3 is CAWSTRTFNQPQHF. The CDR3 DNA follows: TGTGCCTGGAGTACCAGGACTTTCAATCAGCCCCAGCATTTT.

The chain uses TRBV10-3 and TRBJ1-5; the D gene is possibly TRBD1 (5 bases). Looked up from germline, CDR1 is ENHRY and CDR2 is SYGVKD. The CDR3 covers 18 residues. Trimming took 0 bases from V and 0 from J, leaving 15 bases between them. The DNA of the CDR3 is TGTGCCATCAGTGAGTCGAGTAGGCCAGGACATAGCAATCAGCCCCAGCATTTT. This translates into CAISESSRPGHSNQPQHF.

Worth noting for this clone: Other DNA sequences of this sample code for an identical CDR3. The chain has TRBV20-1 and TRBJ2-5; tentatively, D is TRBD2 (5 bases). The CDR3 length is 11 residues. Germline CDR1 and CDR2: DFQATT and SNEGSKA (reference sequence). Trimming took 5 bases from V and 4 from J, leaving 8 bases between them. The CDR3 loop reads CSAGRGETQYF. CDR3 nucleotide sequence: TGCAGTGCTGGACGGGGAGAGACCCAGTACTTC.

This clone was seen a few times. The V and J genes are TRBV10-3 and TRBJ2-5; 9 nucleotides agree with TRBD1. This CDR3 has 15 residues. With 4 bases clipped from V and 2 bases from J, the junction kept 5 bases outside the gene matches. CDR1 and CDR2 (germline): ENHRY, SYGVKD. The CDR3 sequence is CAISGGQGAQETQYF. For the CDR3, the DNA is TGTGCCATCAGTGGGGGACAGGGAGCACAAGAGACCCAGTACTTC.

The chain couples TRBV7-2 to TRBJ2-3; D is undetermined. The CDR3 covers 15 residues. The germline V gene encodes CDR1 SGHTA and CDR2 FQGNSA. The V and J ends lost 4 bases and 4 bases respectively, with 15 bases between them. The CDR3 is CASSSLLARSDTQYF. For the CDR3, the DNA is TGTGCCAGCAGCTCCCTCTTGGCTAGGTCAGATACGCAGTATTTT.

The chain is built from TRBV6-2 or TRBV6-3 and TRBJ2-1, with a weak D call TRBD2 (6 bases). Trimming pared 1 base from V and 9 bases from J, leaving 16 bases between. The CDR3 length is 15 residues. Germline V gives CDR1 MNHEY, CDR2 SVGEGT. The CDR3 reads CASSYWRGSSGEQFF. CDR3 DNA: TGTGCCAGCAGTTACTGGAGGGGCTCGTCGGGTGAGCAGTTCTTC.

This chain links TRBV27 with TRBJ1-5; 7 nucleotides match TRBD1. V trimming: 2 bases; J trimming: 4 bases; junction bases outside the gene matches: 5. The CDR3 sequence is 15 residues long. Germline CDR1 and CDR2: MNHEY and SMNVEV (reference sequence). The CDR3 region has the DNA TGTGCCAGCAGTTTAGAGGGGGCACGAAATCAGCCCCAGCATTTT. This translates into CASSLEGARNQPQHF.

The V and J genes are TRBV6-6 and TRBJ1-1; 8 nucleotides align to TRBD1. This CDR3 spans 15 amino acids. The J segment lost 4 bases and the V segment lost 6 bases, leaving 10 bases of the junction unmatched. Germline V gene sequence: CDR1 MNHNY, CDR2 SVGAGI (reference sequence). CDR3 in DNA: TGTGCCAGCAGCCCTTCGGACAGGGCCGTCACTGAAGCTTTCTTT. Amino acids: CASSPSDRAVTEAFF.

V gene TRBV19 combines with J gene TRBJ1-2, with unresolved D. Trimming removed 3 bases at V and 6 bases at J, with 11 bases between. CDR3 length: 13 amino acids. Germline CDR1 reads LNHDA; CDR2 reads SQIVND (reference sequence). CDR3 protein: CASSMRRNDGYTF. DNA for the CDR3: TGTGCCAGTAGTATGCGGCGGAATGATGGCTACACCTTC.

V usage is TRBV28 and J usage is TRBJ1-1; D perhaps matches TRBD1 (5 bases). The CDR3 has 16 amino acids. Germline V gene lookup returns CDR1 MDHEN and CDR2 SYDVKM. The V gene lost 0 bases and the J gene lost 1 base, with 12 bases spanning the gap. CDR3 protein: CASSLWLGDRNTEAFF. CDR3 DNA: TGTGCCAGCAGTTTATGGCTGGGCGACAGGAACACTGAAGCTTTCTTT. Combining the CDR3 with reference TRBV28 and TRBJ1-1 gives the whole variable domain DVKVTQSSRYLVKRTGEKVFLECVQDMDHENMFWYRQDPGLGLRLIYFSYDVKMKEKGDIPEGYSVSREKKERFSLILESASTNQTSMYLCASSLWLGDRNTEAFFGQGTRLTVV.

This clone appeared once. This rearrangement joins TRBV5-1 to TRBJ1-2; 9 nucleotides match TRBD1. The CDR3 is 15 amino acids. The J segment lost 8 bases and the V segment lost 3 bases, leaving 11 bases of the junction unmatched. Per germline, CDR1 SGHRS and CDR2 YFSETQ. The CDR3 nucleotides are TGCGCCAGCAGCTCCTCAGGGACAGGGCTAGAGGGCTACACCTTC. Amino acids: CASSSSGTGLEGYTF.

The chain uses TRBV29-1 and TRBJ2-7; tentatively, D is TRBD2 (5 bases). Trimming stripped 0 bases from V and 0 bases from J, with 12 bases between. Per germline, CDR1 SQVTM and CDR2 ANQGSEA. The CDR3 runs to 15 residues. CDR3: CSVEDLRASSYEQYF. The CDR3 DNA sequence: TGCAGCGTTGAAGATTTGAGGGCGAGCTCCTACGAGCAGTACTTC.

The rearrangement joins TRBV3-1 (or the pseudogene TRBV3-2) to TRBJ2-1; tentatively, D is TRBD2 (6 bases). The CDR3 extends over 15 amino acids. Trimming shortened V by 4 bases and J by 9 bases, and 19 bases separated the two germline ends. The germline V gene encodes CDR1 LGHDT and CDR2 YNNKEL (reference sequence). CDR3 residues: CASSPEEGLASEQFF. Written as DNA, the CDR3 is TGTGCCAGCAGCCCGGAGGAGGGACTCGCCAGTGAGCAGTTCTTC.

The rearrangement links TRBV7-2 to TRBJ2-5, with a tentative D call TRBD2 (6 bases). Trimming took off 5 bases at V and 3 bases at J, with 13 bases between the two ends. CDR1 and CDR2 from the germline V gene are SGHTA and FQGNSA. The CDR3 sequence is 14 residues long. CDR3 DNA: TGTGCCAGCAGCCCCTCGTGGGGGGAAGAGACCCAGTACTTC. Translated: CASSPSWGEETQYF.

This clone was detected a few times. The gene calls are TRBV4-3 and TRBJ1-1; 7 positions match TRBD1. This CDR3 contains 15 residues. The J segment lost 6 bases and the V segment lost 0 bases, leaving 7 bases of the junction unmatched. Germline loops: CDR1 LGHNA, CDR2 YSLEER. The CDR3 region has the DNA TGCGCCAGCAGCCAAGATTACAGGGGAAGTTCTGAAGCTTTCTTT. Its translation: CASSQDYRGSSEAFF.

The chain links TRBV2 to TRBJ2-5; 13 nucleotides align to TRBD2. The CDR3 sequence is 17 residues long. V lost 1 base to trimming and J lost 3 bases; unmatched junction nucleotides: 5. CDR1 SNHLY and CDR2 FYNNEI come from the germline V gene. Here the CDR3 DNA reads TGTGCCAGCAGTGAAGGTACCGGGACTAGCGGGGAAGAGACCCAGTACTTC. It is translated as CASSEGTGTSGEETQYF.